This T cell receptor beta chain appears in the sequencing data of a study of blood T cell repertoires in COVID-19. In the authors' methods: Reference gene primer amplification in the assay estimated nucleated cell counts. Data came from immunoSEQ multiplex PCR; TCRdb stores just in-frame clones and leaves some out. That table furnishes V, J and clone size, whereas the DNA furnished D and trimming. This sample has more than 200,000 clones, with around 88% found just once. The material sequenced was peripheral blood. This clonotype was obtained from a woman under 40 with COVID-19, enrolled during active disease.

The CDR3 here is CASNGLAGEGVSDTQYF. The CDR3 region has the DNA TGTGCCAGCAACGGACTAGCGGGAGAGGGGGTCTCAGATACGCAGTATTTT. The V and J genes are TRBV7-9 and TRBJ2-3; 13 bases map to TRBD2. Trimming removed 7 bases from V and 4 bases from J; junction bases left unmatched: 11. The CDR3 loop spans 17 amino acids. The germline V gene has CDR1 SEHNR and CDR2 FQNEAQ (reference sequence).